This entry features one T cell receptor beta chain sequence. Its antigen is unidentified. Overall study findings and caveats: Greatest tumor Treg TCR overlap was with tumor naive CD4+ cells.

After constant-region reverse-primer amplification, full-length variable regions underwent semi-nested PCR with Nested Universal Primer A. TCRdb ran MiXCR on the 5' RACE reads and lists one entry per CDR3 protein. The sample has more than 45,000 distinct CDR3 sequences; 25% to 30% are singletons. Memory CD4+ cells were defined as CD4+CD45RO+CD25-. V lost 4 bases, J lost 6 bases, and 12 bases lay in between. Germline CDR1 and CDR2: LGHDT and YNNKEL (reference sequence). The CDR3 runs 14 residues. The rearrangement joins TRBV3-1 to TRBJ2-2; weak D call: TRBD2 (6 bases). This sequence originates from a female donor with breast cancer. Sequencing input: tumor-infiltrating memory CD4+ T cells sorted from the breast tumor. As to subset: memory CD4+ T cells, CD4+CD45RO+CD25-. This CDR3 is CASSPVGLPGELFF. CDR3 nucleotide sequence: TGTGCCAGCAGCCCAGTGGGACTCCCCGGGGAGCTGTTTTTT. Using reference TRBV3-1 and TRBJ2-2 for the parts outside the CDR3, the full variable domain is DTAVSQTPKYLVTQMGNDKSIKCEQNLGHDTMYWYKQDSKKFLKIMFSYNNKELIINETVPNRFSPKSPDKAHLNLHINSLELGDSAVYFCASSPVGLPGELFFGEGSRLTVL.